This entry is about one T cell receptor (beta chain). The data derive from a study of response to subunit inactivated influenza vaccine. TCRdb fed the RT-PCR reads into MiXCR, producing one record per CDR3 protein. Of a few hundred thousand distinct CDR3 sequences in the sample, 11% were seen once. These same records also appear under a second study, on T cells expressing NK-cell markers. According to that study: Template switching by 5'RACE with UMIs generated the TCR beta cDNA. In several experiments, an anti-gamma-delta TCR antibody restricted sorting to alpha-beta TCR T cells. In four donors, dominant clonotypes made up roughly 28.3-65% of CD3+CD56-NKG2C+ cells.

The sample was PBMCs from blood, taken on the day of vaccination. This TCR derives from a man between 45 and 60 years old who received an inactivated influenza vaccine.

The chain's CDR3 is CASSLMKGLEGGRNEQFF. The CDR3 nucleotides are TGTGCCAGCAGCCTCATGAAGGGACTAGAGGGAGGTCGGAATGAGCAGTTCTTC. The chain couples TRBV4-2 to TRBJ2-1, with TRBD2 matching over 8 bases. The V gene end was trimmed by 4 bases and the J gene end by 7 bases; junction bases not matched to a gene: 18. This CDR3 has 18 amino acids. Germline assignment: CDR1 LGHNA and CDR2 YNFKEQ.